The 3 T cell receptor beta chains presented below share a single source sample, sequenced in a study of T cells in Graves' hyperthyroidism and ophthalmopathy. RNA transcripts were the template for amplifying TCR beta CDR3 regions. During a first-round RT-PCR of the TCR CDR3, the HTBI primer set was used. One entry per CDR3 protein results from TCRdb running MiXCR on the multiplex PCR reads. The table lists approximately 740,000 distinct CDR3 sequences, 14% of them singletons. The sequencing sample was made of blood. Receptors originate from a woman aged 18-35 years with Graves' hyperthyroidism.

This clonotype was seen a few times. The chain uses TRBV6-1 and TRBJ2-7, with D maybe TRBD2 (5 bases). Deletions cut 5 bases from V and 6 bases from J, with 17 bases between. The germline CDR1 and CDR2 sequences are MNHNS and SASEGT. This CDR3 is built from 14 residues. CDR3 nucleotides: TGTGCCAGCAGTCCTTTGGCCGGGAACAGCGAGCAGTACTTC. Protein product: CASSPLAGNSEQYF.

In this sample, this clonotype turned up a few times. The rearrangement links TRBV4-1 to TRBJ2-7, with D uncertain. The CDR3 consists of 16 residues. The V end was cut by 0 bases, the J end by 0 bases, with 12 bases between. Per the germline V gene, CDR1 is MGHRA and CDR2 is YSYEKL. The CDR3 nucleotides read TGCGCCAGCAGCCAAGAGGTTAGGGTACGCTCCTACGAGCAGTACTTC. It specifies CASSQEVRVRSYEQYF.

This clonotype has at least ten counts. The chain couples TRBV29-1 to TRBJ2-1, with 7 bases fitting TRBD2. CDR1 is SQVTM, CDR2 ANQGSEA, per germline. V dropped 5 bases and J dropped 3; count of bases not matched to a gene: 10. The CDR3 is 15 amino acids. CDR3 coding DNA: TGCAGCGTTAACCTAGCGGAGGGGTACTACAATGAGCAGTTCTTC. Translation gives CSVNLAEGYYNEQFF.